This entry describes one T cell receptor (beta chain). The data derive from a study of blood T cell repertoires in COVID-19. Whole-study context: The study drew acute and convalescent COVID-19 samples from the United States, Italy and Spain. In each case, the material was cDNA or gDNA derived from T cells, B-cell-depleted T cells, or PBMCs.

The CDR3 runs to 15 residues. Losses at the gene ends were 5 bases for V and 1 base for J; bases not matched to a gene: 5. Germline loops: CDR1 MNHEY, CDR2 SVGAGI. In the source study's methods: From reference gene primer amplification, estimates of nucleated cell counts were derived. TCRdb's table, derived via immunoSEQ multiplex PCR, lists solely in-frame clones and lacks some. V, J and clone size are taken as reported in that table, and D and trimming were inferred from the DNA itself. The sample lists about 120,000 clones; 80% to 90% were seen once. The sequencing input was peripheral blood. The source is a man between 65 and 79 years old with active or convalescent COVID-19. The rearrangement links TRBV6-5 to TRBJ2-1; 7 bases line up with TRBD2. The CDR3 nucleotides read TGTGCCAGCAGTCCCTCTAGCGGTTCCTACAATGAGCAGTTCTTC. Amino acids: CASSPSSGSYNEQFF.